The next 24 T cell receptor beta chains were all read from a single sample in a study of blood T cell repertoires in COVID-19. The table came from immunoSEQ multiplex PCR; TCRdb's copy has only in-frame clones and leaves some out. Of 90,000 or so clones listed, approximately 89% were seen once; the top ten hold roughly 5.4%. The source material was peripheral blood. The receptors stem from a woman at least 80 years old with active COVID-19.

V gene TRBV6-4 combines with J gene TRBJ2-5; D gene ambiguous. CDR1 MRHNA and CDR2 SNTAGT come from the germline V gene. This CDR3 region has 17 residues. V was pared by 2 bases and J by 4 bases, with 20 bases between. The CDR3 sequence: CASSDPRSFRVGETQYF. The CDR3 coding sequence is TGTGCCAGCAGTGACCCCCGATCCTTTCGGGTGGGAGAGACCCAGTACTTC.

The chain has TRBV13 and TRBJ2-5; D gene unclear. Trimming stripped 5 bases from V and 7 bases from J, with 11 bases between. There are 12 residues in the CDR3. The germline V gene has CDR1 PRHDT and CDR2 FYEKMQ (reference sequence). The CDR3 is CASSIFPGTQYF. The CDR3 DNA follows: TGTGCCAGCAGCATATTTCCGGGGACCCAGTACTTC. The full variable domain, in which reference TRBV13 and TRBJ2-5 provide the parts outside the CDR3, is AAGVIQSPRHLIKEKRETATLKCYPIPRHDTVYWYQQGPGQDPQFLISFYEKMQSDKGSIPDRFSAQQFSDYHSELNMSSLELGDSALYFCASSIFPGTQYFGPGTRLLVL.

This chain uses TRBV7-2 with TRBJ2-7, with D unclear. Germline-derived CDR1 and CDR2 are SGHTA and FQGNSA. The V end was cut by 1 base, the J end by 2 bases, with 9 bases between. The CDR3 spans 14 residues. This CDR3 is CASSLGALTYEQYF. The CDR3 bases are TGTGCCAGCAGCTTAGGGGCGCTCACCTACGAGCAGTACTTC.

DNA of the CDR3: TGTGCCAGCGCCCAGCTAGCGGCCTCCTACGAGCAGTACTTC. It codes for CASAQLAASYEQYF. This sequence joins TRBV6-6 and TRBJ2-7; 7 bases align to TRBD2. CDR1 and CDR2 from the germline V gene are MNHNY and SVGAGI (reference sequence). V lost 8 bases to trimming and J lost 0 bases; unmatched junction nucleotides: 7. The length of the CDR3 is 14 residues.

This rearrangement joins TRBV4-3 to TRBJ2-1; 8 bases match TRBD2. Losses at the gene ends were 3 bases for V and 0 bases for J; bases not matched to a gene: 7. CDR1 and CDR2 from the germline V gene are LGHNA and YSLEER. The CDR3 is 17 amino acids. CDR3 sequence: CASSQALAVSSYNEQFF. The CDR3 DNA follows: TGCGCCAGCAGCCAGGCACTAGCGGTATCCTCCTACAATGAGCAGTTCTTC.

This rearrangement joins TRBV18 to TRBJ2-1; TRBD2 matches 9 bases. Germline CDR1 KGHSH, CDR2 LQKENI. This CDR3 is 15 amino acids long. Unmatched junction bases numbered 5, after V lost 2 bases and J lost 6 bases. CDR3 DNA: TGTGCCAGCTCACCATTAGCGGGAGTTCCCAATGAGCAGTTCTTC. Translation gives CASSPLAGVPNEQFF.

The chain is built from TRBV11-2 and TRBJ1-2; D unclear. Trimming pared 1 base from V and 7 bases from J, leaving 13 bases between. CDR3 length: 14 residues. The germline V gene has CDR1 SGHAT and CDR2 FQNNGV. The CDR3 DNA reads as TGTGCCAGCAGCTTAGTAACAGACCCTATTGGCTACACCTTC. This gives the protein CASSLVTDPIGYTF. The whole variable domain, remainder taken from reference TRBV11-2 and TRBJ1-2, is EAGVAQSPRYKIIEKRQSVAFWCNPISGHATLYWYQQILGQGPKLLIQFQNNGVVDDSQLPKDRFSAERLKGVDSTLKIQPAKLEDSAVYLCASSLVTDPIGYTFGSGTRLTVV.

The V call is TRBV13, the J call TRBJ2-3; 12 bases agree with TRBD2. The junction had 1 base not matched to a gene; V was cut back by 0 bases and J by 3 bases. This CDR3 has 16 residues. The germline gives CDR1 PRHDT, CDR2 FYEKMQ (reference sequence). The CDR3 loop is CASSLGLAGGTDTQYF. CDR3 nucleotides: TGTGCCAGCAGCTTAGGACTAGCGGGAGGAACAGATACGCAGTATTTT. The full variable domain, completed using reference TRBV13 and TRBJ2-3, is AAGVIQSPRHLIKEKRETATLKCYPIPRHDTVYWYQQGPGQDPQFLISFYEKMQSDKGSIPDRFSAQQFSDYHSELNMSSLELGDSALYFCASSLGLAGGTDTQYFGPGTRLTVL.

This rearrangement joins TRBV5-6 to TRBJ2-7; D uncertain. Trimming took off 5 bases at V and 4 bases at J, with 13 bases between the two ends. Germline V gene sequence: CDR1 SGHDT, CDR2 YYEEEE. The CDR3 totals 13 residues. The CDR3 loop is CASSPENRYEQYF. DNA for the CDR3: TGTGCCAGCAGTCCCGAGAACCGGTACGAGCAGTACTTC.

V and J are TRBV29-1 and TRBJ2-7, with D maybe TRBD1 (6 bases). This CDR3 is built from 13 residues. CDR1 and CDR2 from the germline V gene are SQVTM and ANQGSEA. The V gene lost 5 bases and the J gene lost 1 base, with 12 bases spanning the gap. As DNA, the CDR3 is TGCAGCGTTTTGCAGGGGAGTTCCTACGAGCAGTACTTC. It is translated as CSVLQGSSYEQYF.

The chain recombines TRBV4-3 with TRBJ2-1, with 9 positions matching TRBD2. This CDR3 has 17 residues. Germline V gene data show CDR1 as LGHNA and CDR2 as YSLEER. The J segment lost 2 bases and the V segment lost 1 base, leaving 6 bases of the junction unmatched. The CDR3 DNA follows: TGCGCCAGCAGCCAAGGTCAGGGACTAGCACCCTACAATGAGCAGTTCTTC. This codes for CASSQGQGLAPYNEQFF.

The gene calls are TRBV15 and TRBJ2-1; D is possibly TRBD1 (5 bases). The CDR3 runs to 14 residues. Per germline, CDR1 LNHNV and CDR2 YYDKDF (reference sequence). CDR3 bases: TGTGCTTCCCAGCAGACCATTCAGGGTTATGAGCAGTTCTTC. This codes for CASQQTIQGYEQFF. Full variable domain (rest looked up from reference TRBV15 and TRBJ2-1): DAMVIQNPRYQVTQFGKPVTLSCSQTLNHNVMYWYQQKSSQAPKLLFHYYDKDFNNEADTPDNFQSRRPNTSFCFLDIRSPGLGDTAMYLCASQQTIQGYEQFFGPGTRLTVL.

This clone was detected only a few times. This rearrangement joins TRBV28 to TRBJ2-7; 9 nucleotides match TRBD2. The CDR3 sequence is 11 residues long. J lost 4 bases, V lost 11 bases, and 3 bases had no gene match. Germline V gene data show CDR1 as MDHEN and CDR2 as SYDVKM. CDR3 sequence reads: CAASGIYEQYF. For the CDR3, the DNA is TGTGCCGCTAGCGGGATATACGAGCAGTACTTC.

The rearrangement uses TRBV6-6 and TRBJ1-6; D ambiguous. The CDR3 is 16 residues long. Germline values: CDR1 MNHNY, CDR2 SVGAGI (reference sequence). Trimming took 0 bases from V and 2 from J, leaving 8 bases between them. The CDR3 here is CASSYSPDPYNSPLHF. For the CDR3, the DNA is TGTGCCAGCAGTTACTCGCCAGATCCCTATAATTCACCCCTCCACTTT.

This clone was found once. This chain joins TRBV18 and TRBJ1-3; the D is unclear. Trimming removed 0 bases from V and 4 bases from J, with 13 bases in between. The CDR3 is 16 residues long. CDR1 is KGHSH, CDR2 LQKENI, per germline. The CDR3 nucleotides read TGTGCCAGCTCACCACCGAGACTCCTCTCCGGAAACACCATATATTTT. It yields the protein CASSPPRLLSGNTIYF. Full variable domain (remainder filled in from reference TRBV18 and TRBJ1-3): NAGVMQNPRHLVRRRGQEARLRCSPMKGHSHVYWYRQLPEEGLKFMVYLQKENIIDESGMPKERFSAEFPKEGPSILRIQQVVRGDSAAYFCASSPPRLLSGNTIYFGEGSWLTVV.

The chain links TRBV11-2 to TRBJ2-1; a weak D match, TRBD2 (6 bases). V gave up 5 bases and J gave up 8 bases, with 13 bases separating them. This CDR3 has 13 residues. Germline V gives CDR1 SGHAT, CDR2 FQNNGV. DNA for the CDR3: TGTGCCAGCAGCCGGGACCGCGGGGATGAGCAGTTCTTC. As protein: CASSRDRGDEQFF.

The chain joins TRBV7-2 to TRBJ1-2, with a possible D match to TRBD1 (5 bases). Germline CDR1 reads SGHTA; CDR2 reads FQGNSA. Trimming removed 5 bases from V and 5 bases from J, with 15 bases in between. The CDR3 is 14 residues long. The DNA of the CDR3 is TGTGCCAGCAGCGGGCGGACGGGGGAATATGGCTACACCTTC. Protein sequence: CASSGRTGEYGYTF.

V gene TRBV30 combines with J gene TRBJ2-1, with 7 positions matching TRBD1. V trimming: 5 bases; J trimming: 8 bases; junction bases outside the gene matches: 3. Germline V gene data show CDR1 as GTSNPN and CDR2 as SVGIG (reference sequence). The CDR3 spans 11 residues. The CDR3 region is CAWDTGDEQFF. For the CDR3, the DNA is TGTGCCTGGGACACAGGGGATGAGCAGTTCTTC.

The chain uses TRBV6-2 or TRBV6-3 and TRBJ2-5, with 7 bases lining up with TRBD1. The CDR3 contains 13 residues. Per the germline V gene, CDR1 is MNHEY and CDR2 is SVGEGT. After removal of 2 bases from V and 5 bases from J, the junction contained 2 bases not matched to a gene. The CDR3: CASSYDRVETQYF. Written as DNA, the CDR3 is TGTGCCAGCAGTTACGACAGGGTGGAGACCCAGTACTTC.

The gene calls are TRBV5-1 and TRBJ1-4; 7 bases align to TRBD1. V trimming: 7 bases; J trimming: 0 bases; junction bases outside the gene matches: 3. Germline V gives CDR1 SGHRS, CDR2 YFSETQ. CDR3 size: 14 residues. For the CDR3, the DNA is TGCGCCAGCGGGACAGATGCAACTAATGAAAAACTGTTTTTT. Residues: CASGTDATNEKLFF. Full variable domain (missing parts from reference TRBV5-1 and TRBJ1-4): KAGVTQTPRYLIKTRGQQVTLSCSPISGHRSVSWYQQTPGQGLQFLFEYFSETQRNKGNFPGRFSGRQFSNSRSEMNVSTLELGDSALYLCASGTDATNEKLFFGSGTQLSVL.

The chain has TRBV28 and TRBJ1-3; D is unclear. CDR1 is MDHEN, CDR2 SYDVKM, per germline. The CDR3 extends over 14 amino acids. The ends were cut back, 4 bases at V and 0 bases at J, with 7 bases in the middle. The CDR3 DNA reads TGTGCCAGCAGTTGGTACTCCTCTGGAAACACCATATATTTT. Protein product: CASSWYSSGNTIYF.

V and J are TRBV9 and TRBJ2-1; 14 nucleotides match TRBD2. Germline-derived CDR1 and CDR2 are SGDLS and YYNGEE. The V segment lost 2 bases and the J segment 7 bases; nucleotides outside the gene matches: 2. The CDR3 has 15 amino acids. This CDR3 reads CASSVGLAGGNEQFF. CDR3 sequence (DNA): TGTGCCAGCAGCGTCGGACTAGCGGGAGGAAATGAGCAGTTCTTC.

The chain combines TRBV4-1 with TRBJ1-6; 9 bases line up with TRBD1. This CDR3 spans 18 amino acids. Losses at the gene ends were 4 bases for V and 0 bases for J; bases not matched to a gene: 7. Germline CDR1 and CDR2: MGHRA and YSYEKL. CDR3 region: CASSLRDRESSYNSPLHF. In nucleotides, the CDR3 is TGCGCCAGCAGCCTCCGGGACAGGGAGAGCTCCTATAATTCACCCCTCCACTTT.

This clone was found once. V gene TRBV6-5 combines with J gene TRBJ1-4; D might be TRBD1 (6 bases). The length of the CDR3 is 13 residues. V lost 6 bases and J lost 7, with 12 bases in between. Germline V gene lookup returns CDR1 MNHEY and CDR2 SVGAGI. The CDR3 here is CASRTGYGEKLFF. CDR3 nucleotide sequence: TGTGCCAGCAGAACAGGGTACGGTGAAAAACTGTTTTTT.